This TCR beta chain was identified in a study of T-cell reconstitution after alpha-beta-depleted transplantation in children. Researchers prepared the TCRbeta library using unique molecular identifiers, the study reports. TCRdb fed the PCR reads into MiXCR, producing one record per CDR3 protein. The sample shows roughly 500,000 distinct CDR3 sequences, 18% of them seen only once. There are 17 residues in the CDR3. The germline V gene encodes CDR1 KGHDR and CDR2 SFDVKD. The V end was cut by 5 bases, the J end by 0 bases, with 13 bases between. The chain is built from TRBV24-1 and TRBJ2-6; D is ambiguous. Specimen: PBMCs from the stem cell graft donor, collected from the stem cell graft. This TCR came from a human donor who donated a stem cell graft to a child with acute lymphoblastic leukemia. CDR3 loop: CATSGPLSRSGANVLTF. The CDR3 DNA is TGTGCCACCAGTGGCCCTCTTTCGCGCTCTGGGGCCAACGTCCTGACTTTC.